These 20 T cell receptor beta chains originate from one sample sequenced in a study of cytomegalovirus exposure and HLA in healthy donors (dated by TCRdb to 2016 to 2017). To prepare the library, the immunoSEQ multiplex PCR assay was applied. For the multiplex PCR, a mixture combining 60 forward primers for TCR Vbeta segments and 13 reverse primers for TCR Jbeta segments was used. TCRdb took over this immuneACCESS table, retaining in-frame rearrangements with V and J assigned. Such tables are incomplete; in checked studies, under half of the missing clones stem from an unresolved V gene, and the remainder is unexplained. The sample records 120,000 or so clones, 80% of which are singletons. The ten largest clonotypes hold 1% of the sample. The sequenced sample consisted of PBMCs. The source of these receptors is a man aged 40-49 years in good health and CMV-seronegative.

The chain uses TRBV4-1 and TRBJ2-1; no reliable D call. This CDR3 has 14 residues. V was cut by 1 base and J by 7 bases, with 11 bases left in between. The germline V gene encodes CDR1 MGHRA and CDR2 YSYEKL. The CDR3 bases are TGCGCCAGCAGCCAAGGTCGTTCCGGGAATGAGCAGTTCTTC. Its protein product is CASSQGRSGNEQFF.

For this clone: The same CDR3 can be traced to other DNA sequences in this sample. The CDR3 here is CASSGQGNTEAFF. In nucleotides, the CDR3 is TGTGCCAGCAGCGGACAGGGGAACACTGAAGCTTTCTTT. The rearrangement links TRBV2 to TRBJ1-1; 8 nucleotides agree with TRBD1. This CDR3 has 13 amino acids. Germline CDR1 SNHLY, CDR2 FYNNEI. After removal of 6 bases from V and 1 base from J, the junction contained 1 base not matched to a gene. Full variable domain (remainder filled in from reference TRBV2 and TRBJ1-1): EPEVTQTPSHQVTQMGQEVILRCVPISNHLYFYWYRQILGQKVEFLVSFYNNEISEKSEIFDDQFSVERPDGSNFTLKIRSTKLEDSAMYFCASSGQGNTEAFFGQGTRLTVV.

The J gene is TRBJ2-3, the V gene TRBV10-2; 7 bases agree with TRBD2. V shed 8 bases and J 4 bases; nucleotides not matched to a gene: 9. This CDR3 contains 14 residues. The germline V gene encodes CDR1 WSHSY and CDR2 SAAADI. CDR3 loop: CASWEGGLADTQYF. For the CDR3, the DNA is TGCGCCAGCTGGGAGGGAGGGCTGGCAGATACGCAGTATTTT.

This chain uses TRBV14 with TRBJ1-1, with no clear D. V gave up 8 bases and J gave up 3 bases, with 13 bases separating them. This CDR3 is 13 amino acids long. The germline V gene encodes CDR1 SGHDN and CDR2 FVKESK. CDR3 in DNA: TGTGCCAGCCGACTCCGGATGGACACTGAAGCTTTCTTT. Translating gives CASRLRMDTEAFF. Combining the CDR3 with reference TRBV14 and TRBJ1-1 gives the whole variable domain EAGVTQFPSHSVIEKGQTVTLRCDPISGHDNLYWYRRVMGKEIKFLLHFVKESKQDESGMPNNRFLAERTGGTYSTLKVQPAELEDSGVYFCASRLRMDTEAFFGQGTRLTVV.

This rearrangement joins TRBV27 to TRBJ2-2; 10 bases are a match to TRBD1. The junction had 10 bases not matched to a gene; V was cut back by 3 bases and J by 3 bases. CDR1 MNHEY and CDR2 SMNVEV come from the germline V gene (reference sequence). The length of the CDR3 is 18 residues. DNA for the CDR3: TGTGCCAGCAGTTTCCTAACCCCCGGGACAGGGGACACCGGGGAGCTGTTTTTT. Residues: CASSFLTPGTGDTGELFF.

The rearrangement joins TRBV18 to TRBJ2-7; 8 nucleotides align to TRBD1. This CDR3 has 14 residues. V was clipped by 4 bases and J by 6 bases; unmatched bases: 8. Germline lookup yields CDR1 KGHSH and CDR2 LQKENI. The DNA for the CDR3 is TGTGCCAGCTCACTGGGACAGGTAGGGCGCGAGCAGTACTTC. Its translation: CASSLGQVGREQYF.

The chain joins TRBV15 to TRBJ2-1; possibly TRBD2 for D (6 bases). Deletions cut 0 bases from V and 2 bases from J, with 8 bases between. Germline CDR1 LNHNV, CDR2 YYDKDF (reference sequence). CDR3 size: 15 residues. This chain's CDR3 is CATSRDPGAYNEQFF. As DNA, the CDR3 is TGTGCCACCAGCAGAGATCCGGGGGCCTACAATGAGCAGTTCTTC.

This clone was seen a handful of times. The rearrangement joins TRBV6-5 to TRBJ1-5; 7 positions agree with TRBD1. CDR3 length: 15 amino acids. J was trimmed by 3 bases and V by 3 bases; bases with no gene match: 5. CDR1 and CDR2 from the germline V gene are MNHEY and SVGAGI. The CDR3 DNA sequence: TGTGCCAGCAGTTATGGAACAGGGGACAATCAGCCCCAGCATTTT. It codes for CASSYGTGDNQPQHF.

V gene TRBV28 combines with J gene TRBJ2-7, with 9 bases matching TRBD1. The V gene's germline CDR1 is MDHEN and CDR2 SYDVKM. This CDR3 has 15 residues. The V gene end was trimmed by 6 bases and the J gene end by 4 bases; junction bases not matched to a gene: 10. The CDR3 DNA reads TGTGCCAGCAGCCCGGGGGGACAGGGCGCGTACGAGCAGTACTTC. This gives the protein CASSPGGQGAYEQYF. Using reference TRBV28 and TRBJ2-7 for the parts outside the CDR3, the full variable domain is DVKVTQSSRYLVKRTGEKVFLECVQDMDHENMFWYRQDPGLGLRLIYFSYDVKMKEKGDIPEGYSVSREKKERFSLILESASTNQTSMYLCASSPGGQGAYEQYFGPGTRLTVT.

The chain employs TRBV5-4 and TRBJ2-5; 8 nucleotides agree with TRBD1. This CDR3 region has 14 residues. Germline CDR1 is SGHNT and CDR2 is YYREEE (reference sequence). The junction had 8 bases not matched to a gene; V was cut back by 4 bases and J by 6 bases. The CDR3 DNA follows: TGTGCCAGCAGCCCCGTAGGACAGGGAAAGACCCAGTACTTC. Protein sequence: CASSPVGQGKTQYF.

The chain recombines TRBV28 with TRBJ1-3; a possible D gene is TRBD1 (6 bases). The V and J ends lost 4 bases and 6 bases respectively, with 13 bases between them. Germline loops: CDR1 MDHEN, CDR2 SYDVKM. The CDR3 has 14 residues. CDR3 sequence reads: CASSSGTLTNTIYF. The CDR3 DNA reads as TGTGCCAGCAGTTCAGGGACACTTACAAACACCATATATTTT. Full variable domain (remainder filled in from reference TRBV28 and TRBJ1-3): DVKVTQSSRYLVKRTGEKVFLECVQDMDHENMFWYRQDPGLGLRLIYFSYDVKMKEKGDIPEGYSVSREKKERFSLILESASTNQTSMYLCASSSGTLTNTIYFGEGSWLTVV.

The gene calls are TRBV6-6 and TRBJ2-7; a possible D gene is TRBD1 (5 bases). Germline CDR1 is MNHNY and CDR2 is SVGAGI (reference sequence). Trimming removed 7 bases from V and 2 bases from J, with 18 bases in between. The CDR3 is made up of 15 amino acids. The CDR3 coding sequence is TGTGCCAGCACCGGCCAGGGTTTGGGTACCTACGAGCAGTACTTC. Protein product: CASTGQGLGTYEQYF.

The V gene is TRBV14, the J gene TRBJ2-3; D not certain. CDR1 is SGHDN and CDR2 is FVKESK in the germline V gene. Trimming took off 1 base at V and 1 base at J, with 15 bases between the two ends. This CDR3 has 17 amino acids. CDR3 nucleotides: TGTGCCAGCAGCCAAGGAAGCGCCTATCCTGGCACAGATACGCAGTATTTT. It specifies CASSQGSAYPGTDTQYF.

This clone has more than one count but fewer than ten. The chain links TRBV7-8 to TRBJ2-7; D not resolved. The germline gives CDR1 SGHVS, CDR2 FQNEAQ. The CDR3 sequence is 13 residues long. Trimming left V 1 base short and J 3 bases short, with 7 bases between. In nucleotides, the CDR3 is TGTGCCAGCAGCTTAGGCGGTGGCTACGAGCAGTACTTC. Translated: CASSLGGGYEQYF.

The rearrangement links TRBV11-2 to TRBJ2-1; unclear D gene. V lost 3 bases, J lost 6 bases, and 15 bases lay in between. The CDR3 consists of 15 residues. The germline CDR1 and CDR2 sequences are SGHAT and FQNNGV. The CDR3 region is CASSLSTSQINEQFF. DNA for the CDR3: TGTGCCAGCAGCTTGTCGACTTCTCAGATCAATGAGCAGTTCTTC.

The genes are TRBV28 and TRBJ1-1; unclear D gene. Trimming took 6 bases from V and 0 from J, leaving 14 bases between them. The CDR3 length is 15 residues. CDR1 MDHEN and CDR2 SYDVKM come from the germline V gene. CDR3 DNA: TGTGCCAGCAGGATGAGGGTTCTGGTGAACACTGAAGCTTTCTTT. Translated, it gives CASRMRVLVNTEAFF.

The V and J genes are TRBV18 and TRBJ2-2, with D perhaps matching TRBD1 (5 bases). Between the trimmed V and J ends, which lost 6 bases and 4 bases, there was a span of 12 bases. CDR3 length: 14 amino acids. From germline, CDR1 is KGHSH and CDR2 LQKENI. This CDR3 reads CASSQDIVTGELFF. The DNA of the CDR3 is TGTGCCAGCTCCCAGGACATCGTCACCGGGGAGCTGTTTTTT.

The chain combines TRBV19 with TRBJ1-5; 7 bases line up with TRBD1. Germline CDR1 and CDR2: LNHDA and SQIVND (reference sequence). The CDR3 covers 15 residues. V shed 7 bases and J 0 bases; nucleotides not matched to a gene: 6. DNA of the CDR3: TGTGCCAGTACCACGACAGGGAATAGCAATCAGCCCCAGCATTTT. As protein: CASTTTGNSNQPQHF.

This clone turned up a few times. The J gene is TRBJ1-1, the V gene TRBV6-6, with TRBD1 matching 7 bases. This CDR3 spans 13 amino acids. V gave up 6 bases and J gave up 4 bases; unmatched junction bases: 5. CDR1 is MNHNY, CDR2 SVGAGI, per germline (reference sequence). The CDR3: CASSLTGATEAFF. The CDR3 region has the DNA TGTGCCAGCAGCCTTACAGGGGCCACTGAAGCTTTCTTT.

The CDR3 region is CASSRRVAGSYNEQFF. For the CDR3, the DNA is TGTGCCAGCAGCCGCCGGGTAGCGGGGTCCTACAATGAGCAGTTCTTC. V is TRBV11-3 and J is TRBJ2-1; 8 bases align to TRBD2. With 5 bases clipped from V and 1 base from J, the junction kept 7 bases outside the gene matches. From germline, CDR1 is SGHNT and CDR2 YENEEA. There are 16 residues in the CDR3.